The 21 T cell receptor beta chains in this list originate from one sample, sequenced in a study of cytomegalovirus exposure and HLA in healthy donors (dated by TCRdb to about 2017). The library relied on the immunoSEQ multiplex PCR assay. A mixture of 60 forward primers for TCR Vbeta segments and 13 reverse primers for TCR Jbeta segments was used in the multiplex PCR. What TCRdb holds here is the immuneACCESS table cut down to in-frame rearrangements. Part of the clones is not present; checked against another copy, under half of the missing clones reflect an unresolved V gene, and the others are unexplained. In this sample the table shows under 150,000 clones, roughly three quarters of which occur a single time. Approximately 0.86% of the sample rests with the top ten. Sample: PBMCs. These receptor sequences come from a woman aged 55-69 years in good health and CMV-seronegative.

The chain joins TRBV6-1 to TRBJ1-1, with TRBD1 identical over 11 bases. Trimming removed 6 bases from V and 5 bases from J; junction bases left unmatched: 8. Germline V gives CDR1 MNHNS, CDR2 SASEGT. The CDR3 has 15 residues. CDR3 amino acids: CASRGQGATRTEAFF. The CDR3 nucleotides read TGTGCCAGCAGAGGACAGGGGGCAACGAGGACTGAAGCTTTCTTT.

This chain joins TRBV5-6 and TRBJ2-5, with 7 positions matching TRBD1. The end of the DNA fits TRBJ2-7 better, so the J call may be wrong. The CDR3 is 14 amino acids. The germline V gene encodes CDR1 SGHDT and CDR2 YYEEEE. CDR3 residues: CASSLGTVVYEQYF. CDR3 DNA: TGTGCCAGCAGCCTAGGGACAGTGGTGTACGAGCAGTACTTC.

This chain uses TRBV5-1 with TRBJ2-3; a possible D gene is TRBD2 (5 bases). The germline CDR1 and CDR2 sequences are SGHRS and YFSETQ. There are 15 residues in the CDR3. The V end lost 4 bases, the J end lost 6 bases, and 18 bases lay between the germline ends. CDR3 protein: CASSPLLVSTDTQYF. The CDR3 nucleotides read TGCGCCAGCAGCCCCCTACTAGTTTCCACCGATACGCAGTATTTT.

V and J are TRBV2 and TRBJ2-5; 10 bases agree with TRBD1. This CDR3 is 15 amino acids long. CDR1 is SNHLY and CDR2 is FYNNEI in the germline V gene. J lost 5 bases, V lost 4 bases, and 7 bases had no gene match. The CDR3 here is CASSGQGAAGETQYF. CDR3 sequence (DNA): TGTGCCAGCAGTGGACAGGGGGCGGCCGGGGAGACCCAGTACTTC.

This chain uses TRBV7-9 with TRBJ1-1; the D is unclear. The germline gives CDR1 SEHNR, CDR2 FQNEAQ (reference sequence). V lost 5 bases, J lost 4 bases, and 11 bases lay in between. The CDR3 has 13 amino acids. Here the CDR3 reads CASSLTAGTEAFF. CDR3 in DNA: TGTGCCAGCAGCCTTACCGCGGGCACTGAAGCTTTCTTT.

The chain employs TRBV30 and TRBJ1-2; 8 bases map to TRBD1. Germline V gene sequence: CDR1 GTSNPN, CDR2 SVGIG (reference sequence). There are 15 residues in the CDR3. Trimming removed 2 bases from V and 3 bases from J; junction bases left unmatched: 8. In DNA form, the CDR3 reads TGTGCCTGGAGTCCCTGGACAGGGAGGGACTATGGCTACACCTTC. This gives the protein CAWSPWTGRDYGYTF.

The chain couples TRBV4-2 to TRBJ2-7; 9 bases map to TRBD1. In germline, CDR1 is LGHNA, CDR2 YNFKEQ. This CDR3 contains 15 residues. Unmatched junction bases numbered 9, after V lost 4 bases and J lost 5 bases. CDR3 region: CASSPKGTGSDEQYF. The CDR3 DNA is TGTGCCAGCAGCCCTAAGGGGACAGGGAGCGACGAGCAGTACTTC.

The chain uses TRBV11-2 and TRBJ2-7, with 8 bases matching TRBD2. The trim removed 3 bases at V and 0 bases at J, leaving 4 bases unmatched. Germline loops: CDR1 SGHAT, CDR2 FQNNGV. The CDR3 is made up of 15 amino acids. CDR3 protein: CASSFLAGTSYEQYF. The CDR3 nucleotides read TGTGCCAGCAGCTTCCTAGCGGGCACCTCCTACGAGCAGTACTTC.

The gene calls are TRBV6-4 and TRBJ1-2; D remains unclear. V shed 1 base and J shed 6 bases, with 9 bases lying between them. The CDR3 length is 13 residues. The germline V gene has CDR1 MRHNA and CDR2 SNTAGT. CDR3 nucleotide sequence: TGTGCCAGCAGTGACTGGGAGGCTGATGGCTACACCTTC. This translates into CASSDWEADGYTF.

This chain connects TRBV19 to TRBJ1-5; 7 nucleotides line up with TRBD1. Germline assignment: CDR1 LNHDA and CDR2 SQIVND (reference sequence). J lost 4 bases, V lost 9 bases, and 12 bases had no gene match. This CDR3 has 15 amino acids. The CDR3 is CASIPSGTANQPQHF. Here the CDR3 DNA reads TGTGCCAGCATACCTTCCGGGACAGCAAATCAGCCCCAGCATTTT. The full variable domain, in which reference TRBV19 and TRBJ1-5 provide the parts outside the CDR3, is DGGITQSPKYLFRKEGQNVTLSCEQNLNHDAMYWYRQDPGQGLRLIYYSQIVNDFQKGDIAEGYSVSREKKESFPLTVTSAQKNPTAFYLCASIPSGTANQPQHFGDGTRLSIL.

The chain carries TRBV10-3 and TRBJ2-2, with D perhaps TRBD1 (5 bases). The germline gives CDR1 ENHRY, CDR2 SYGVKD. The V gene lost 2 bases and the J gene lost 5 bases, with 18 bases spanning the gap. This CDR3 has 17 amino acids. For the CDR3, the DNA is TGTGCCATCAGTGAGCCAGCTGGGGCAGGTGGAACCGGGGAGCTGTTTTTT. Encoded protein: CAISEPAGAGGTGELFF.

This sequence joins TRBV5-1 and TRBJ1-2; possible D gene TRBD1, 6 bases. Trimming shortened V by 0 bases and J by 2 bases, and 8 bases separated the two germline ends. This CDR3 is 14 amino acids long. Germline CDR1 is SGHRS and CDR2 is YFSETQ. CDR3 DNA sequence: TGCGCCAGCAGCTTGGAGCAGGGGAACTATGGCTACACCTTC. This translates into CASSLEQGNYGYTF.

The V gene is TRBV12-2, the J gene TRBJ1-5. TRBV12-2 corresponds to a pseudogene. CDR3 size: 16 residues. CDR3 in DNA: TGTGCAAGTCGCTCGCCGGACTGGGGCGGGGGTCAGCCCCAGCATTTT. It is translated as CASRSPDWGGGQPQHF.

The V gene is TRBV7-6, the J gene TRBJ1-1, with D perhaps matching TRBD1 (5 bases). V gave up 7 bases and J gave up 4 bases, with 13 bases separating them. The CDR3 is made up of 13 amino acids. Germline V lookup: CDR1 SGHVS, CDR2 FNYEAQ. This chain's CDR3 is CASTLGGFTEAFF. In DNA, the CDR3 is TGTGCCAGCACCCTTGGGGGGTTCACTGAAGCTTTCTTT.

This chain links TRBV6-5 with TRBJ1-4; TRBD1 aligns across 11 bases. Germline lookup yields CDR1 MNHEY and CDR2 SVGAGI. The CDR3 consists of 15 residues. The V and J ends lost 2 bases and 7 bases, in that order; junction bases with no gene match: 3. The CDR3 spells CASSYDGTGGEKLFF. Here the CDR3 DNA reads TGTGCCAGCAGTTACGACGGGACAGGGGGTGAAAAACTGTTTTTT.

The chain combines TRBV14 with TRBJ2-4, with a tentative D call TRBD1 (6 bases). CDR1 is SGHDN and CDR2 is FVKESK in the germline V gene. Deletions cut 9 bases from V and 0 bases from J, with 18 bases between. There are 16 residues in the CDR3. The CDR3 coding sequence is TGTGCCAGTCATCAAAGGGGGTACCCAGCCAAAAACATTCAGTACTTC. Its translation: CASHQRGYPAKNIQYF.

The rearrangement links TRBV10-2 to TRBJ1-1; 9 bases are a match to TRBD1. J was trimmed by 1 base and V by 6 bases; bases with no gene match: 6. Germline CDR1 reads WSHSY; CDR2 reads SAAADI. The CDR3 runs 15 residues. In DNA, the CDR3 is TGCGCCAGCAGACCCTGGACAGGGGAGAACACTGAAGCTTTCTTT. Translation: CASRPWTGENTEAFF.

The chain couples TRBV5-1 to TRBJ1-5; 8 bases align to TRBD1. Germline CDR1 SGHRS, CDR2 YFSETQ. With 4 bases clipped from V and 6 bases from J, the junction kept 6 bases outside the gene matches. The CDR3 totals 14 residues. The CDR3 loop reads CASSEQGGGQPQHF. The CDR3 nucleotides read TGCGCCAGCAGCGAACAGGGGGGGGGTCAGCCCCAGCATTTT.

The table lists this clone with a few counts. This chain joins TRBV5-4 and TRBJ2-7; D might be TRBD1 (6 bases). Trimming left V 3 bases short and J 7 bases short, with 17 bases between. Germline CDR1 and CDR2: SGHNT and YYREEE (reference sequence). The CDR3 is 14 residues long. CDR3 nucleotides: TGTGCCAGCAGCTCCGGACAGACCTCGGGGGAGCAGTACTTC. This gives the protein CASSSGQTSGEQYF.

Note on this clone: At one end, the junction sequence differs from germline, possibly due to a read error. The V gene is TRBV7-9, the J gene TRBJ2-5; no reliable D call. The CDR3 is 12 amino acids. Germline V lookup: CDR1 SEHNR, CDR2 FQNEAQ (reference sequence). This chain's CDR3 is CASTGGQGTQYF. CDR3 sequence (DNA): TGTGCCAGCACCGGCGGCCAAGGGACCCAGTACTTC.

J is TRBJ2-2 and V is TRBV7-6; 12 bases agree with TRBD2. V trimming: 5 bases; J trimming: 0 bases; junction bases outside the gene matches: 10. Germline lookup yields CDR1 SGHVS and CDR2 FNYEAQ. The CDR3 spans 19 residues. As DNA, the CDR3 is TGTGCCAGCAGCCTGAGGCCGACTAGCGGGGGCGCGAACACCGGGGAGCTGTTTTTT. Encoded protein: CASSLRPTSGGANTGELFF.